These 10 T cell receptor beta chains originate from one sample sequenced in a study of cytomegalovirus exposure and HLA in healthy donors. 60 Vbeta and 13 Jbeta primers were used in PCR. Libraries were prepared by immunoSEQ multiplex PCR; TCRdb keeps only in-frame clonotypes and omits some of them. This repertoire shows 85,000 to 100,000 clones, 78% found once; its top ten account for 4.1%. The sequenced sample was PBMCs. These receptors originate from a woman aged 40 to 50 in good health and CMV-seropositive.

This chain connects TRBV7-2 to TRBJ2-7; 7 bases are a match to TRBD2. The CDR3 covers 14 residues. Germline V CDR1 and CDR2: SGHTA, FQGNSA. The V and J ends lost 5 bases and 2 bases, in that order; junction bases with no gene match: 6. CDR3: CASSPTSYTYEQYF. The CDR3 region has the DNA TGTGCCAGCAGCCCGACTAGCTATACCTACGAGCAGTACTTC.

This chain's CDR3 is CASSLEGGYVEQYF. The CDR3 coding sequence is TGTGCCAGCAGCTTGGAAGGGGGCTATGTCGAGCAGTACTTC. V usage is TRBV5-5 and J usage is TRBJ2-7, with TRBD1 matching 7 bases. The length of the CDR3 is 14 residues. CDR1 is SGHKS and CDR2 is YYEKEE in the germline V gene (reference sequence). V gave up 0 bases and J gave up 6 bases; unmatched junction bases: 6.

The rearrangement uses TRBV29-1 and TRBJ1-2, with D tentatively TRBD1 (6 bases). Germline CDR1 SQVTM, CDR2 ANQGSEA. The CDR3 is made up of 14 amino acids. Trimming pared 3 bases from V and 8 bases from J, leaving 19 bases between. CDR3 DNA: TGCAGCGTTGATGCGGGAGGAACTGGGGGCGGCTACACCTTC. As protein: CSVDAGGTGGGYTF. The complete variable domain, with remaining parts taken from reference TRBV29-1 and TRBJ1-2, reads SAVISQKPSRDICQRGTSLTIQCQVDSQVTMMFWYRQQPGQSLTLIATANQGSEATYESGFVIDKFPISRPNLTFSTLTVSNMSPEDSSIYLCSVDAGGTGGGYTFGSGTRLTVV.

The chain has TRBV11-1 and TRBJ2-2; 11 bases are shared with TRBD1. Looked up from germline, CDR1 is SGHAT and CDR2 is FQDESV (reference sequence). The CDR3 covers 15 residues. V dropped 3 bases and J dropped 4; count of bases not matched to a gene: 1. CDR3 DNA: TGTGCCAGCAGCTTGGGGACAGGGGGCACCGGGGAGCTGTTTTTT. Its translation is CASSLGTGGTGELFF. The full variable domain, rest sourced from reference TRBV11-1 and TRBJ2-2, is EAEVAQSPRYKITEKSQAVAFWCDPISGHATLYWYRQILGQGPELLVQFQDESVVDDSQLPKDRFSAERLKGVDSTLKIQPAELGDSAMYLCASSLGTGGTGELFFGEGSRLTVL.

This clone was picked up one time. This chain connects TRBV7-9 to TRBJ2-7; D unclear. There are 13 residues in the CDR3. Germline CDR1 SEHNR, CDR2 FQNEAQ (reference sequence). The V gene lost 4 bases and the J gene lost 0 bases, with 7 bases spanning the gap. As DNA, the CDR3 is TGTGCCAGCAGCTCTCCCGTCTCCTACGAGCAGTACTTC. Translation: CASSSPVSYEQYF.

V gene TRBV5-6 combines with J gene TRBJ2-3; TRBD2 is a possible D gene (5 bases). Germline CDR1 is SGHDT and CDR2 is YYEEEE. Trimming took off 3 bases at V and 3 bases at J, with 14 bases between the two ends. The CDR3 length is 15 residues. The CDR3 protein is CASSSLALGTDTQYF. In DNA form, the CDR3 reads TGTGCCAGCAGCTCGCTAGCTCTAGGAACAGATACGCAGTATTTT. Using reference TRBV5-6 and TRBJ2-3 for the parts outside the CDR3, the full variable domain is DAGVTQSPTHLIKTRGQQVTLRCSPKSGHDTVSWYQQALGQGPQFIFQYYEEEERQRGNFPDRFSGHQFPNYSSELNVNALLLGDSALYLCASSSLALGTDTQYFGPGTRLTVL.

The rearrangement uses TRBV6-1 and TRBJ1-5, with 7 bases matching TRBD1. Losses at the gene ends were 2 bases for V and 6 bases for J; bases not matched to a gene: 1. Germline CDR1 is MNHNS and CDR2 is SASEGT. The CDR3 totals 13 residues. CDR3 region: CASSETGVQPQHF. The DNA for the CDR3 is TGTGCCAGCAGTGAAACAGGGGTTCAGCCCCAGCATTTT.

The chain employs TRBV29-1 and TRBJ2-3; TRBD1 matches 8 bases. J lost 6 bases, V lost 7 bases, and 6 bases had no gene match. The length of the CDR3 is 12 residues. Germline V gene sequence: CDR1 SQVTM, CDR2 ANQGSEA. CDR3 DNA sequence: TGCAGCGCGAGACAGGGGCAGGATACGCAGTATTTT. Amino acid sequence: CSARQGQDTQYF.

The chain couples TRBV2 to TRBJ1-4, with 8 positions matching TRBD1. Germline CDR1 reads SNHLY; CDR2 reads FYNNEI. J lost 2 bases, V lost 5 bases, and 7 bases had no gene match. CDR3 length: 16 residues. The CDR3, as DNA: TGTGCCAGCAGTAGAGACAGGGGACAGACTAATGAAAAACTGTTTTTT. Its translation: CASSRDRGQTNEKLFF. The entire variable domain, with the rest obtained from reference TRBV2 and TRBJ1-4, is as follows: EPEVTQTPSHQVTQMGQEVILRCVPISNHLYFYWYRQILGQKVEFLVSFYNNEISEKSEIFDDQFSVERPDGSNFTLKIRSTKLEDSAMYFCASSRDRGQTNEKLFFGSGTQLSVL.

The chain joins TRBV15 to TRBJ2-7, with TRBD1 matching 7 bases. In germline, CDR1 is LNHNV, CDR2 YYDKDF (reference sequence). J lost 5 bases, V lost 5 bases, and 9 bases had no gene match. This CDR3 contains 14 residues. The CDR3 DNA sequence: TGTGCCACCAGCCTAGGGGGCAGGTGGGACGAGCAGTACTTC. It yields the protein CATSLGGRWDEQYF.